These T cell receptor beta chains were read from a single sample in a study of T-cell memory formation after mild COVID-19. TCRdb fed the 5' RACE reads into MiXCR, producing one record per CDR3 protein. This table has about 250,000 distinct CDR3 sequences, approximately 18% appearing once. The sequenced material came from PBMCs or a T cell subset sorted from them (not recorded which). These receptors originate from a man aged 18-30 years who had mild COVID-19 (a few samples of this study predate the infection). Cell type and time point are not known. Each CDR3 is given with its conserved first and last residue. D genes are given only for firm matches. The size field is filled for only some rows; it gives once, few, many or a size class.

-	-	TRBJ1-5	TRBV24-1	CATSANIYSNQPQHF	TGTGCCACCAGTGCTAACATTTATAGCAATCAGCCCCAGCATTTT
many	-	TRBJ2-5	TRBV12-3/TRBV12-4	CASSGTEGGTQYF	TGTGCCAGCAGTGGGACGGAGGGAGGAACCCAGTACTTC
-	TRBD2	TRBJ2-5	TRBV5-1	CASGRLAGGSETQYF	TGCGCCAGCGGGAGACTAGCGGGGGGCAGTGAGACCCAGTACTTC
-	-	TRBJ1-1	TRBV27	CASKMAGPVTEAFF	TGTGCCAGCAAGATGGCAGGGCCGGTCACTGAAGCTTTCTTT
-	TRBD1	TRBJ2-5	TRBV6-1	CASRGQYQETQYF	TGTGCCAGCAGGGGACAGTACCAAGAGACCCAGTACTTC
-	TRBD1	TRBJ2-5	TRBV7-8	CASSLGGVETQYF	TGTGCCAGCAGTTTAGGGGGCGTGGAGACCCAGTACTTC
-	TRBD2	TRBJ2-6	TRBV20-1	CSARVGLAVSGANVLTF	TGCAGTGCTAGAGTGGGACTAGCAGTCTCTGGGGCCAACGTCCTGACTTTC
few	-	TRBJ2-3	TRBV28	CASSLILGGPWQYF	TGTGCCAGCAGTTTAATTCTCGGGGGCCCATGGCAGTATTTT
many	-	TRBJ1-2	TRBV24-1	CATSDRRNYGYTF	TGTGCCACCAGTGATCGCAGGAACTATGGCTACACCTTC
-	-	TRBJ2-2	TRBV6-2/TRBV6-3	CASSRTTRAGELFF	TGTGCCAGCAGCCGGACTACCCGGGCCGGGGAGCTGTTTTTT
-	-	TRBJ1-6	TRBV5-6	CASSPEGGNSPLHF	TGTGCCAGCAGCCCCGAAGGGGGTAATTCACCCCTCCACTTT
-	-	TRBJ1-1	TRBV12-3/TRBV12-4	CASSFSNTEAFF	TGTGCCAGCAGTTTTTCTAACACTGAAGCTTTCTTT